This TCR beta chain emerged from a study of blood T cell repertoires in COVID-19. For the study at large: Acute and convalescent COVID-19 specimens originated in the United States, Italy and Spain. Sample material is recorded as cDNA or gDNA derived from T cells, B-cell-depleted T cells, or PBMCs.

Authors' processing steps: Amplification of reference gene primers was used by the study to estimate nucleated cell counts. This table comes from immunoSEQ multiplex PCR, and its TCRdb copy is limited to in-frame clones, with some not included. V and J calls and clone size are those listed in that table; D and trimming were worked out from the DNA. The sample records 100,000 to 150,000 clones, 60% to 80% being singletons. CDR3 size: 15 residues. Germline values: CDR1 MNHEY, CDR2 SVGAGI. The V segment lost 4 bases and the J segment 9 bases; nucleotides outside the gene matches: 8. The TCR comes from a man at least 80 years old with COVID-19, enrolled during active disease. The chain joins TRBV6-5 to TRBJ2-6; 8 positions agree with TRBD1. Sequenced material: peripheral blood. The CDR3 loop is CASSLTGGSVNVLTF. The DNA for the CDR3 is TGTGCCAGCAGTTTAACAGGGGGAAGTGTCAACGTCCTGACTTTC.